One and the same sample provided the 26 T cell receptor beta chains below, sequenced in a study of technical replicates of blood from several donors. Profiling relied on immunoSEQ multiplex PCR, and the TCRdb table lists in-frame clones only, not all of them. The sample includes 70,000 to 85,000 clones, almost 98% of them seen just once. Specimen: T cells isolated from PBMCs. Source of these receptors: a human donor in good health.

This clone was recorded once. The CDR3 loop is CASSLEAGGETQYF. The CDR3 DNA sequence: TGTGCCAGCAGCTTAGAGGCGGGAGGAGAGACCCAGTACTTC. The genes are TRBV7-8 and TRBJ2-5, with TRBD2 matching 8 bases. V lost 1 base, J lost 4 bases, and 2 bases stayed unmatched. Germline loops: CDR1 SGHVS, CDR2 FQNEAQ. This CDR3 has 14 residues.

This clone was recorded once. This chain connects TRBV13 to TRBJ2-1, with 10 nucleotides matching TRBD1. Trimming at V came to 5 bases and at J to 7 bases, leaving 8 bases not matched to a gene. The CDR3 is made up of 15 amino acids. Germline CDR1 PRHDT, CDR2 FYEKMQ (reference sequence). CDR3 nucleotides: TGTGCCAGCAGCATCCGACAGGGGGCGCGGAATGAGCAGTTCTTC. This encodes CASSIRQGARNEQFF. The full variable domain, completed using reference TRBV13 and TRBJ2-1, is AAGVIQSPRHLIKEKRETATLKCYPIPRHDTVYWYQQGPGQDPQFLISFYEKMQSDKGSIPDRFSAQQFSDYHSELNMSSLELGDSALYFCASSIRQGARNEQFFGPGTRLTVL.

This clone showed up just once. The CDR3 sequence is CASSSYGTGGGANGYTF. The CDR3 DNA sequence: TGTGCCAGCAGCTCTTACGGGACAGGGGGCGGCGCGAATGGCTACACCTTC. V usage is TRBV4-2 and J usage is TRBJ1-2; 12 positions agree with TRBD1. Germline V CDR1 and CDR2: LGHNA, YNFKEQ. Trimming cost V 5 bases and J 6 bases; bases outside gene matches: 13. This CDR3 spans 17 amino acids.

This sequence joins TRBV14 and TRBJ2-7; D gene uncertain. The CDR3 runs to 12 residues. Germline V gene lookup returns CDR1 SGHDN and CDR2 FVKESK. The V and J ends lost 1 base and 3 bases respectively, with 4 bases between them. The CDR3 coding sequence is TGTGCCAGCAGCCAAGCTCGCTACGAGCAGTACTTC. Translating gives CASSQARYEQYF.

This chain joins TRBV7-8 and TRBJ2-3, with D perhaps TRBD1 (7 bases). This CDR3 has 16 amino acids. V was trimmed by 4 bases and J by 5 bases, leaving 19 bases between them. Germline V gene sequence: CDR1 SGHVS, CDR2 FQNEAQ. CDR3 coding DNA: TGTGCCAGCAGCTCCAGGGGGGTCCGGCTTCGAGATACGCAGTATTTT. Its translation: CASSSRGVRLRDTQYF.

J is TRBJ2-3 and V is TRBV2, with a tentative D call TRBD2 (5 bases). The V and J ends lost 5 bases and 0 bases respectively, with 9 bases between them. CDR3 length: 14 residues. Germline CDR1 is SNHLY and CDR2 is FYNNEI. The CDR3 sequence is CASSYRGSTDTQYF. The CDR3 DNA is TGTGCCAGCAGTTATCGGGGTAGCACAGATACGCAGTATTTT.

The chain employs TRBV10-3 and TRBJ2-7, with TRBD2 matching 10 bases. This CDR3 is 16 amino acids long. Germline V gene sequence: CDR1 ENHRY, CDR2 SYGVKD. Losses at the gene ends were 1 base for V and 1 base for J; bases not matched to a gene: 4. The CDR3, as DNA: TGTGCCATCAGTGAGTTAGCGGGGGGCATATCCTACGAGCAGTACTTC. Translating it yields CAISELAGGISYEQYF.

This chain joins TRBV6-5 and TRBJ2-2; TRBD2 matches at 9 bases. Per the germline V gene, CDR1 is MNHEY and CDR2 is SVGAGI. This CDR3 has 14 residues. V gave up 5 bases and J gave up 4 bases; unmatched junction bases: 2. The CDR3 here is CASSMTSGTGELFF. In nucleotides, the CDR3 is TGTGCCAGCAGTATGACTAGCGGCACCGGGGAGCTGTTTTTT.

This rearrangement joins TRBV2 to TRBJ2-1; D is undetermined. The CDR3 sequence is 11 residues long. The V and J ends lost 11 bases and 5 bases respectively, with 10 bases between them. Germline V gene sequence: CDR1 SNHLY, CDR2 FYNNEI. Here the CDR3 DNA reads TGTGCCGGCGGCAAGCACAATGAGCAGTTCTTC. Translation: CAGGKHNEQFF.

J is TRBJ2-3 and V is TRBV28; TRBD2 aligns across 12 bases. Germline V gene lookup returns CDR1 MDHEN and CDR2 SYDVKM. Trimming removed 0 bases from V and 2 bases from J; junction bases left unmatched: 3. CDR3 length: 17 residues. In nucleotides, the CDR3 is TGTGCCAGCAGTTTATGGACTAGCGGGGGTTACACAGATACGCAGTATTTT. It translates to CASSLWTSGGYTDTQYF.

The gene calls are TRBV7-9 and TRBJ2-4; 13 bases fit TRBD2. Per germline, CDR1 SEHNR and CDR2 FQNEAQ (reference sequence). The CDR3 is 17 residues long. Germline trimming cut 5 bases from V and 3 bases from J; bases unmatched to any gene: 7. CDR3 loop: CASSPRTSGRDKNIQYF. In nucleotides, the CDR3 is TGTGCCAGCAGCCCTCGGACTAGCGGGAGAGACAAAAACATTCAGTACTTC.

The V gene is TRBV28, the J gene TRBJ2-7; 7 bases fit TRBD1. This CDR3 has 14 residues. The junction had 7 bases not matched to a gene; V was cut back by 5 bases and J by 3 bases. Germline values: CDR1 MDHEN, CDR2 SYDVKM. CDR3 in amino acids: CASSRTGTDYEQYF. The CDR3 nucleotides read TGTGCCAGCAGTCGAACCGGGACAGACTACGAGCAGTACTTC.

This sequence joins TRBV5-1 and TRBJ1-3; possible D gene TRBD1, 5 bases. Trimming cost V 4 bases and J 4 bases, with 18 bases left between them. In germline, CDR1 is SGHRS, CDR2 YFSETQ. The CDR3 covers 16 residues. CDR3 residues: CASSPDPDRPGNTIYF. The CDR3 nucleotides read TGCGCCAGCAGCCCGGACCCCGACAGACCCGGAAACACCATATATTTT.

The chain carries TRBV7-9 and TRBJ1-3; 7 nucleotides match TRBD1. The CDR3 runs 15 residues. V trimming: 6 bases; J trimming: 6 bases; junction bases outside the gene matches: 11. Germline CDR1 reads SEHNR; CDR2 reads FQNEAQ (reference sequence). The CDR3 region is CASRPAGTVINTIYF. CDR3 bases: TGTGCCAGCAGGCCAGCCGGGACAGTCATAAACACCATATATTTT.

The chain has TRBV5-4 and TRBJ2-1; TRBD2 aligns across 9 bases. The CDR3 runs 15 residues. CDR1 and CDR2 from the germline V gene are SGHNT and YYREEE (reference sequence). J was trimmed by 8 bases and V by 4 bases; bases with no gene match: 10. The chain's CDR3 is CASSGRGGRNDEQFF. CDR3 bases: TGTGCCAGCAGCGGGCGGGGGGGACGAAATGATGAGCAGTTCTTC.

The V and J genes are TRBV29-1 and TRBJ2-7, with TRBD2 identical over 15 bases. The germline V gene encodes CDR1 SQVTM and CDR2 ANQGSEA. This CDR3 spans 13 amino acids. The ends lost 6 bases at V and 8 bases at J; junction bases unmatched: 5. The CDR3 spells CSVGLAGGNQQYF. As DNA, the CDR3 is TGCAGCGTCGGACTAGCGGGAGGGAATCAGCAGTACTTC.

The sample holds one count of this clone. The chain is built from TRBV19 and TRBJ1-5; no reliable D call. Germline CDR1 reads LNHDA; CDR2 reads SQIVND (reference sequence). The CDR3 totals 15 residues. Trimming shortened V by 0 bases and J by 0 bases, and 6 bases separated the two germline ends. As DNA, the CDR3 is TGTGCCAGTAGTATAGACGACTATAGCAATCAGCCCCAGCATTTT. Residues: CASSIDDYSNQPQHF.

V usage is TRBV11-2 and J usage is TRBJ2-2; 7 bases map to TRBD2. This CDR3 is 15 amino acids long. Per the germline V gene, CDR1 is SGHAT and CDR2 is FQNNGV. V was clipped by 6 bases and J by 5 bases; unmatched bases: 9. The DNA for the CDR3 is TGTGCCAGCAGGGGAGGACTAGATTTAACCGGGGAGCTGTTTTTT. The encoded protein is CASRGGLDLTGELFF.

This chain links TRBV10-3 with TRBJ2-3, with a possible D match to TRBD2 (5 bases). The germline gives CDR1 ENHRY, CDR2 SYGVKD. The CDR3 loop spans 12 amino acids. Trimming cost V 2 bases and J 6 bases, with 6 bases left between them. The CDR3 is CAISEPGDTQYF. For the CDR3, the DNA is TGTGCCATCAGTGAGCCGGGGGATACGCAGTATTTT.

The chain carries TRBV5-1 and TRBJ2-7; 7 bases agree with TRBD1. The V gene's germline CDR1 is SGHRS and CDR2 YFSETQ. The CDR3 is 16 residues long. V dropped 0 bases and J dropped 4; count of bases not matched to a gene: 10. CDR3 in amino acids: CASSLAPNRGEYEQYF. The CDR3 coding sequence is TGCGCCAGCAGCTTGGCGCCAAACAGGGGTGAATACGAGCAGTACTTC.

The chain uses TRBV5-4 and TRBJ1-2; TRBD1 matches 7 bases. The germline CDR1 and CDR2 sequences are SGHNT and YYREEE (reference sequence). Losses at the gene ends were 2 bases for V and 0 bases for J; bases not matched to a gene: 7. This CDR3 contains 16 residues. The CDR3 is CASSLSTGAPNYGYTF. The CDR3, as DNA: TGTGCCAGCAGCTTAAGTACAGGGGCCCCTAACTATGGCTACACCTTC.

V gene TRBV27 combines with J gene TRBJ2-7; possibly TRBD2 for D (5 bases). V lost 8 bases and J lost 6, with 17 bases in between. The germline CDR1 and CDR2 sequences are MNHEY and SMNVEV (reference sequence). There are 13 residues in the CDR3. The CDR3 sequence is CASAVLVLAEQYF. The CDR3 nucleotides read TGTGCCAGCGCCGTACTAGTCCTGGCCGAGCAGTACTTC.

This rearrangement joins TRBV10-3 to TRBJ1-1; 8 bases align to TRBD1. CDR1 ENHRY and CDR2 SYGVKD come from the germline V gene. There are 12 residues in the CDR3. The J segment lost 6 bases and the V segment lost 5 bases, leaving 2 bases of the junction unmatched. CDR3 nucleotide sequence: TGTGCCATCAGTCAGGGGGCCTCTGAAGCTTTCTTT. It is translated as CAISQGASEAFF.

V and J are TRBV30 and TRBJ1-1; D may be TRBD1 (5 bases). V was clipped by 1 base and J by 7 bases, with 7 bases between them. The CDR3 contains 11 residues. Germline V gene sequence: CDR1 GTSNPN, CDR2 SVGIG (reference sequence). DNA of the CDR3: TGTGCCTGGAGTGCAGGGATTGAAGCTTTCTTT. As protein: CAWSAGIEAFF.

The rearrangement joins TRBV11-3 to TRBJ1-2, with TRBD1 matching over 8 bases. The CDR3 totals 13 residues. Losses at the gene ends were 5 bases for V and 8 bases for J; bases not matched to a gene: 7. CDR1 and CDR2 (germline): SGHNT, YENEEA. CDR3 amino acids: CASSGDRGQGYTF. In nucleotides, the CDR3 is TGTGCCAGCAGCGGCGACAGGGGCCAGGGCTACACCTTC.

The chain joins TRBV15 to TRBJ2-7; possibly TRBD2 for D (6 bases). This CDR3 has 14 amino acids. V lost 1 base, J lost 0 bases, and 7 bases lay in between. Per the germline V gene, CDR1 is LNHNV and CDR2 is YYDKDF (reference sequence). The CDR3 loop is CATSRAGDSYEQYF. CDR3 nucleotides: TGTGCCACCAGCAGAGCGGGGGACTCCTACGAGCAGTACTTC.